This T cell receptor (beta chain) was obtained from a study of shared clonotypes between healthy human individuals. About the study: CD8 memory received one plate per donor, CD8 naive two, CD4 memory three and CD4 naive three.

Positively selected for CCR7, the CD45RO-negative cells used as naive CD8 cells excluded terminally differentiated effector memory CD45RA+ cells. The table came from immunoSEQ multiplex PCR; TCRdb's copy has only in-frame clones and leaves some out. The table includes millions of clones, around 93% detected once. This TCR derives from a man aged 18 to 30 in good health. Some clones in this sample may be carry-over from other donors' samples. The sample consisted of naive CD8+ T cells from PBMCs.

In nucleotides, the CDR3 is TGTGCCTGGGGGACAATTCAAATTGAGAATGAGCAGTTCTTC. Translation gives CAWGTIQIENEQFF. The V and J genes are TRBV30 and TRBJ2-1; perhaps TRBD1 as D (6 bases). Looked up from germline, CDR1 is GTSNPN and CDR2 is SVGIG (reference sequence). The germline V and J ends were trimmed by 5 bases and 7 bases, with 18 bases remaining between them. The length of the CDR3 is 14 residues.